A selection of T cell receptor beta chains follows, all from one sample in a study of tumor-infiltrating lymphocytes in primary liver carcinoma. TCRdb used MiXCR to reprocess the multiplex PCR reads, holding one entry per CDR3 protein. The data hold roughly 330,000 distinct CDR3 sequences, with approximately 64% observed a single time. What was sequenced was peripheral blood. These receptors originate from a middle-aged man with primary liver carcinoma and hepatitis B virus infection. CDR3s include the opening cysteine and the closing phenylalanine or tryptophan. A D gene is named only where the DNA matches it firmly. Clone size, where shown, is once, few, many, or a class for clones that have expanded.

v_gene	j_gene	d_gene	abundance	CDR3nt	CDR3aa
TRBV5-1	TRBJ2-5	TRBD2	-	TGCGCCAGCAGCTCCCTAGCGGGGGCCCAAGAGACCCAGTACTTC	CASSSLAGAQETQYF
TRBV15	TRBJ2-5	TRBD1	-	TGTGCCACCAGCAGAGATAGACAGGGGGAGACCCAGTACTTC	CATSRDRQGETQYF
TRBV4-1	TRBJ2-5	-	-	TGCGCCAGCAGCCAAGCCCTCGGGGGCAGGGAGCAGTACTTC	CASSQALGGREQYF
TRBV5-6	TRBJ2-5	TRBD1	-	TGTGCCAGCAGTTTAGACCTCGGGACAGGGGGGGAGACCCAGTACTTC	CASSLDLGTGGETQYF
TRBV6-1	TRBJ2-2	-	-	TGTGCCAGCAGTGAAGAGTCGGGAGACACCGGGGAGCTATTTTTT	CASSEESGDTGELFF
TRBV5-4	TRBJ2-3	TRBD2	many	TGCGCCAGCAGCCCCGGACTAGCGGGGGGCCGGGGTACGCAGTATTTT	CASSPGLAGGRGTQYF
TRBV11-2	TRBJ1-1	-	-	TGTGCCAGTAGCTTAGCTTTTAGAAGGACAGAGGCCAAAAACACTGAAGCTCTCTTT	CASSLAFRRTEAKNTEALF
TRBV11-2	TRBJ2-2	TRBD1	many	TGTGCCAGCAGCCGAATACAGGGGGCTGGGGAGCTGTTTTTT	CASSRIQGAGELFF
TRBV11-2	TRBJ2-1	-	-	TGTGACAGCAGCTTAAGTCAGGACCCATACAATGAGCAGTTCTTC	CDSSLSQDPYNEQFF
TRBV4-2	TRBJ2-2	-	many	TGTGCCAGCAGCCCCCGTGGTGTTAACACCGGGGAGCTGTTTTTT	CASSPRGVNTGELFF
TRBV12-3/TRBV12-4	TRBJ1-1	-	-	TGTGCCGGCAGTCTAGGGGGAGTTGCTGCTTTCTTT	CAGSLGGVAAFF
TRBV14	TRBJ1-6	-	-	TGTGCCAGCAGCCTAGGCTGGACAGTGCGACAGCCCTTCCTCCACTTT	CASSLGWTVRQPFLHF
TRBV6-5	TRBJ2-7	TRBD1	once	TGTGCCAGCAGTTACTCCACAGGGGGCTCGCATTACTTC	CASSYSTGGSHYF
TRBV5-6	TRBJ2-2	-	-	TGTGCCAGCAGCTTCCGGCTTGGAAACAGGGCGAACACCGGGGAGCTGTTTTTT	CASSFRLGNRANTGELFF
TRBV7-3	TRBJ2-6	TRBD2	-	TGTGCCAGCAGTTTAGCGGGGGACTCTGGGGCCAACGTCCTGACTTTC	CASSLAGDSGANVLTF
TRBV29-1	TRBJ2-2	TRBD2	-	TGCAGTGTTGGTCAAGTAACGGGAGGGCTCACCGGGGAGCTGTTTTTT	CSVGQVTGGLTGELFF
TRBV4-2	TRBJ1-1	-	-	TGCGCCCGCAGCCAAGATCCGGTGCGGGCAGAAGCTTTCTTT	CARSQDPVRAEAFF
TRBV6-5	TRBJ2-2	TRBD2	few	TGTGCCAGCAGTGTAAGGACTAGCGGGGGGAACACCGGGGAGCTGTTTTTT	CASSVRTSGGNTGELFF
TRBV6-1	TRBJ2-2	-	-	TGTGCCAGCAGCGAAGCTAGGCCCGGGGAGCTGTTTTTT	CASSEARPGELFF
TRBV10-2	TRBJ2-5	-	-	TGCGCCAGCAGTCCCCCGGGGGCAGAGAACCAGTACTTC	CASSPPGAENQYF
TRBV28	TRBJ2-1	TRBD2	-	TGTGCCAGCAGATATGTGACTAGCGGGGCTTACAATGAGCAATTCTTC	CASRYVTSGAYNEQFF
TRBV4-3	TRBJ2-1	-	few	TGTGCCAGCAGCCAAACAGGTTACAATGAGCGGTTCTTC	CASSQTGYNERFF
TRBV5-4	TRBJ1-2	-	-	TGCGCCAGCAGCTTGGTGGCATCCTATGGCTACACCTTC	CASSLVASYGYTF
TRBV4-1	TRBJ2-1	TRBD1	-	TGCGCCAGCAGCCAAGGGAAAACAGGGGGTTACGAGCAGTTCTTC	CASSQGKTGGYEQFF
TRBV19	TRBJ2-2	TRBD2	-	TGTGCCAGTAGTCCCAATATAGCGGGATTTAACACCGGGGAGCTGTTTTTT	CASSPNIAGFNTGELFF
TRBV6-1	TRBJ1-5	-	-	TGTGCCAGCAGTGCTAACGCATATAGCAATCAGCCCCAGCATTTT	CASSANAYSNQPQHF
TRBV4-1	TRBJ2-3	TRBD1	few	TGCGCCAGCAGCCAAGATCGGCCCGACAGGGGGAGGACAGATACGCAGTATTTT	CASSQDRPDRGRTDTQYF
TRBV5-1	TRBJ2-1	TRBD1	-	TGCGCCAGCAGCTCCACCTTGCAGGGGGCGATACTGGTTGAGCAGTTCTTC	CASSSTLQGAILVEQFF
TRBV18	TRBJ2-1	TRBD2	-	TGTGCCAGCTCACCACCGCTTCTAGCGGTCTGTAATGAGCAGTTCTTC	CASSPPLLAVCNEQFF
TRBV5-4	TRBJ2-5	TRBD2	-	TGTGCCAGCAGCTACGGGGCTAGCGGGAGTCGAGAGACCCAGTACTTC	CASSYGASGSRETQYF
TRBV6-2/TRBV6-3	TRBJ2-5	-	many	TGTGCCAGCAGTTACTCCACAGGGCAAGAGACCCAGTACTTC	CASSYSTGQETQYF
TRBV5-5	TRBJ1-1	TRBD1	-	TGTGCCAGCACCAGGGACAGGGATTTTACTCAGGTAGCTTTCTTT	CASTRDRDFTQVAFF
TRBV4-3	TRBJ2-3	TRBD2	-	TGCGCCGGCAGCACCCTAGCGGATAGCACAGATACGCAGTATTTT	CAGSTLADSTDTQYF
TRBV28	TRBJ1-4	-	few	TGTGCCAGCAGTCTTACAGGGAATCGACTCTTTTTT	CASSLTGNRLFF
TRBV5-5	TRBJ2-2	-	-	TGTGCCAGGAGTTATACCGACGCCTGGAACACCGGGGAGCTGTTTTTT	CARSYTDAWNTGELFF
TRBV11-2	TRBJ2-1	TRBD1	-	TGTGCCAGCAGCCCGCAGGGACAGGCCGAGCAGTTCTTC	CASSPQGQAEQFF
TRBV5-4	TRBJ2-3	-	few	TGTGCCAGCAGCGCACAGGACCGGAGGGGGAATACGCAGTATTTT	CASSAQDRRGNTQYF
TRBV5-4	TRBJ2-5	TRBD2	few	TGTGCCAGCAGCAAGGGACTAGCGGGAGGCACCCAAGAGACCCAGTACTTC	CASSKGLAGGTQETQYF
TRBV11-2	TRBJ1-1	-	-	TGTGCCAGCAGCTTAGATGTGGCGTTCGGGGGTTTCACTGAAGCCTTCTTT	CASSLDVAFGGFTEAFF
TRBV6-5	TRBJ2-3	-	-	TGTGCCAGCAGTTACAACGATGGAACAGATACGCAGTATTTT	CASSYNDGTDTQYF
TRBV10-3	TRBJ2-3	-	-	TGTGCCATCAGGGGGCAGGACACAGATACGCAGTATTTT	CAIRGQDTDTQYF
TRBV28	TRBJ2-2	TRBD2	-	TGTGCCTCTAGTAGCGGGGGTTACACTGGGGAGCTGTTTTTT	CASSSGGYTGELFF
TRBV11-1	TRBJ2-1	-	-	TGTGACAGCAACTTGTCCCAGGCGGGTGAGCAGTTCTTC	CDSNLSQAGEQFF
TRBV7-9	TRBJ2-4	-	-	TGTGCCAGCAGCCCGCAGCGAATAGGCAGAAACACTCAGTGCTTC	CASSPQRIGRNTQCF
TRBV10-2	TRBJ2-2	TRBD2	-	TGCGCCAGCAGTGACCTGGGAGGGGTTGCCGGGGAGCTGTTTTTT	CASSDLGGVAGELFF